The following is a T cell receptor beta chain sequence with its context. Its target is not known. This sample was taken from a study of shared clonotypes between healthy human individuals. At the level of the study: Per-donor plates numbered three CD4 naive, three CD4 memory, two CD8 naive and one CD8 memory. Study conclusions and caveats: Rarefaction curves obtained for sorted subsets showed sequencing incomplete despite large depth.

Replicate sorted-subset PCRs were loaded with around 0.2 ug DNA, tens of thousands of T cell genomes. The method was immunoSEQ multiplex PCR; TCRdb's version includes in-frame clones alone and lacks a portion of them. In the table there are over 850,000 clones, around 82% of which are singletons. The germline V gene has CDR1 SGHRS and CDR2 YFSETQ. The CDR3 runs to 13 residues. Between the trimmed V and J ends, which lost 0 bases and 2 bases, there was a span of 6 bases. Sequences were obtained from memory CD4+ T cells from PBMCs. Noted subset: CD45RA-negative fraction. This sequence joins TRBV5-1 and TRBJ2-7; D perhaps matches TRBD1 (5 bases). The TCR originated in a man between 18 and 29 years old in good health. Some clones in this sample may be carry-over from other donors' samples. The CDR3 loop is CASSLEQAYEQYF. DNA of the CDR3: TGCGCCAGCAGCTTGGAACAGGCCTACGAGCAGTACTTC. The entire variable domain, with the rest obtained from reference TRBV5-1 and TRBJ2-7, is as follows: KAGVTQTPRYLIKTRGQQVTLSCSPISGHRSVSWYQQTPGQGLQFLFEYFSETQRNKGNFPGRFSGRQFSNSRSEMNVSTLELGDSALYLCASSLEQAYEQYFGPGTRLTVT.